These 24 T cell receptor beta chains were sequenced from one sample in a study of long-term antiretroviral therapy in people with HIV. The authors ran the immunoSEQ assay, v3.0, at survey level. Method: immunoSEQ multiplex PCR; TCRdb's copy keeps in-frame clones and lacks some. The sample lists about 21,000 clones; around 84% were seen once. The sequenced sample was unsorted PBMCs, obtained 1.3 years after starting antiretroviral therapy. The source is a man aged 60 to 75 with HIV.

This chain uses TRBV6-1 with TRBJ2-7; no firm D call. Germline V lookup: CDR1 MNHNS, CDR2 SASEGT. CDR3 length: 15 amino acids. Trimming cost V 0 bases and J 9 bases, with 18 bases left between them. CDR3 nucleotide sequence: TGTGCCAGCAGTGAAGCTACGGGTCTAATGTCGGGGCAGTACTTC. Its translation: CASSEATGLMSGQYF.

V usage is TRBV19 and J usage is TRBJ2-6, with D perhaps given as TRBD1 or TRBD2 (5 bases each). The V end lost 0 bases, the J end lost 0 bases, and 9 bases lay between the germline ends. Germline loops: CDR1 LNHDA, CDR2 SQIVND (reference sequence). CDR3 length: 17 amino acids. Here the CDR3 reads CASSIDLGPSGANVLTF. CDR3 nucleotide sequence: TGTGCCAGTAGTATAGACCTGGGACCCTCTGGGGCCAACGTCCTGACTTTC.

This CDR3 reads CASSRDRRYF. CDR3 in DNA: TGTGCCAGCAGCCGGGACAGACGGTACTTC. This chain connects TRBV7-8 to TRBJ2-7; 7 bases agree with TRBD1. Trimming at V came to 5 bases and at J to 12 bases, leaving 4 bases not matched to a gene. The CDR3 runs to 10 residues. CDR1 is SGHVS, CDR2 FQNEAQ, per germline.

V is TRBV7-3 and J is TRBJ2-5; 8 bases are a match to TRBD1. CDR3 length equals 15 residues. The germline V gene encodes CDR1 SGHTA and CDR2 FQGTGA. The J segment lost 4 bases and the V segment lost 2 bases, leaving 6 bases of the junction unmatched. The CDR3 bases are TGTGCCAGCAGCTTACAGTCAGGGGGCGGAGAGACCCAGTACTTC. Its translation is CASSLQSGGGETQYF.

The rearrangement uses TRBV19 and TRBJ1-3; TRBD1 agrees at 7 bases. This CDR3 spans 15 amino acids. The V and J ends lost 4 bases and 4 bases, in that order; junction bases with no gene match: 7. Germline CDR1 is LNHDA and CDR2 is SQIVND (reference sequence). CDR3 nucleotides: TGTGCCAGTAGTAGCGGACAGGTCGACGGAAACACCATATATTTT. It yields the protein CASSSGQVDGNTIYF.

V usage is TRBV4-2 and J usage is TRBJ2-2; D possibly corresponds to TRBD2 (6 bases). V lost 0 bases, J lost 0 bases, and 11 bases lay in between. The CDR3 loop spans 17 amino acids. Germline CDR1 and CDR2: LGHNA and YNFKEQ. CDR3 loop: CASSQDSLATNTGELFF. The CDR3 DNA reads TGTGCCAGCAGCCAAGATAGCCTAGCGACGAACACCGGGGAGCTGTTTTTT.

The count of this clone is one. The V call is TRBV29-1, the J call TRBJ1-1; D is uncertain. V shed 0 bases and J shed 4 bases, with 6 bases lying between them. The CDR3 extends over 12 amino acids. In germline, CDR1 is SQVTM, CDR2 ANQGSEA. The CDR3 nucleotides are TGCAGCGTTGAAGATAGGGTCACTGAAGCTTTCTTT. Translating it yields CSVEDRVTEAFF.

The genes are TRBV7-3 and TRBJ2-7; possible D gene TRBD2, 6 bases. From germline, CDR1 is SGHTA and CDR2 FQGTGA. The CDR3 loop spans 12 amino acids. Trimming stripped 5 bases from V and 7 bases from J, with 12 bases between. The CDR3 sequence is CASSPNGGEQYF. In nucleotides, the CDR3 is TGTGCCAGCAGCCCGAATGGAGGGGAGCAGTACTTC.

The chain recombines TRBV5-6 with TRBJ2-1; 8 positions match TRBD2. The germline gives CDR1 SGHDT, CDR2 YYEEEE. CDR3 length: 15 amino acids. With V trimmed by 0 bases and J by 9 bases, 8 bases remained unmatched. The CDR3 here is CASSLAARGAGEQFF. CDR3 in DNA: TGTGCCAGCAGCTTGGCAGCGCGGGGGGCCGGTGAGCAGTTCTTC.

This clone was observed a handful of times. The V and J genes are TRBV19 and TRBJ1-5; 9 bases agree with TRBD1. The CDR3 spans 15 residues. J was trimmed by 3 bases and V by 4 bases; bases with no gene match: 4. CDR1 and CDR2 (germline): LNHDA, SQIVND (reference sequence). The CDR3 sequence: CASSKGQGDNQPQHF. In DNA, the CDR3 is TGTGCCAGTAGTAAGGGACAGGGAGACAATCAGCCCCAGCATTTT.

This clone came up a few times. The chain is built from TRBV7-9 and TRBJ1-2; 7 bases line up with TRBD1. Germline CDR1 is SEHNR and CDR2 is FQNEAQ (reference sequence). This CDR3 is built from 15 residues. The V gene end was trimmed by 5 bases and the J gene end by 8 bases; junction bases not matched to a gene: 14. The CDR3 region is CASSPSGTVPLGYTF. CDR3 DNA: TGTGCCAGCAGCCCTAGCGGGACAGTCCCTTTAGGCTACACCTTC.

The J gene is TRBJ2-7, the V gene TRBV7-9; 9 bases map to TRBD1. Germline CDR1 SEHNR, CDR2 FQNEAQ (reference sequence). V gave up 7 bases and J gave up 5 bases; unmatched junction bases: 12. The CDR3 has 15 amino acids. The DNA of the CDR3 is TGTGCCAGCATACTCGACGGGACAGGGTACGACGAGCAGTACTTC. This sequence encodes CASILDGTGYDEQYF. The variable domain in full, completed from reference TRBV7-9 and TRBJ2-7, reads DTGVSQNPRHKITKRGQNVTFRCDPISEHNRLYWYRQTLGQGPEFLTYFQNEAQLEKSRLLSDRFSAERPKGSFSTLEIQRTEQGDSAMYLCASILDGTGYDEQYFGPGTRLTVT.

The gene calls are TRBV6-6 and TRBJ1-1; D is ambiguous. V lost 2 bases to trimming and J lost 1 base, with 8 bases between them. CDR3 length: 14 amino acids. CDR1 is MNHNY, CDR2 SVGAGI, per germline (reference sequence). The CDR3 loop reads CASSYEGKNTEAFF. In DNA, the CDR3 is TGTGCCAGCAGTTACGAAGGGAAGAACACTGAAGCTTTCTTT.

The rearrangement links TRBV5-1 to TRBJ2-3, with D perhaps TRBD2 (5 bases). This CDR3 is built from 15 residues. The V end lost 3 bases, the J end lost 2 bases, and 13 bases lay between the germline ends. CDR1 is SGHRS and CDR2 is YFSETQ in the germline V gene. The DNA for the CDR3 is TGCGCCAGCAGCTCATCGAGGGCCCACACAGATACGCAGTATTTT. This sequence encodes CASSSSRAHTDTQYF. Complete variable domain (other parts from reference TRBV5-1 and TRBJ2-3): KAGVTQTPRYLIKTRGQQVTLSCSPISGHRSVSWYQQTPGQGLQFLFEYFSETQRNKGNFPGRFSGRQFSNSRSEMNVSTLELGDSALYLCASSSSRAHTDTQYFGPGTRLTVL.

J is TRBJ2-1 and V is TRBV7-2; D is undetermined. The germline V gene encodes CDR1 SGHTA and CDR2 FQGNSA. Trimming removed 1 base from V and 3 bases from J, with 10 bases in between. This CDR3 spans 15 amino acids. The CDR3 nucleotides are TGTGCCAGCAGCTTAGATCCAGCAAGCTACAATGAGCAGTTCTTC. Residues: CASSLDPASYNEQFF.

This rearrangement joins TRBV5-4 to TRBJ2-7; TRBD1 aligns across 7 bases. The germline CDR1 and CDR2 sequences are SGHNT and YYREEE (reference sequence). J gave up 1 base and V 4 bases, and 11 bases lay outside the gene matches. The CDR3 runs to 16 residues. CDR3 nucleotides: TGTGCCAGCAGCATTGGTCCCAGGACAGGATCCTACGAGCAGTACTTC. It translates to CASSIGPRTGSYEQYF.

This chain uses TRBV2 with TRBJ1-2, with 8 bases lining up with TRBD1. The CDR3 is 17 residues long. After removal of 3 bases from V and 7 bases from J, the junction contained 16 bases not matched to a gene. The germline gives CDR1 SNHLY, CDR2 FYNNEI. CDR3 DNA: TGTGCCAGCAGTGAGCTACAGGGGGAGATCTCCTATAGTGGCTACACCTTC. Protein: CASSELQGEISYSGYTF.

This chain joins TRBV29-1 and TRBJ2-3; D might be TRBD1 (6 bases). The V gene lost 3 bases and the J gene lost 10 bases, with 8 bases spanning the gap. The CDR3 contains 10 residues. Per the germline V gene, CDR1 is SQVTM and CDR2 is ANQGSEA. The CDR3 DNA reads TGCAGCGTTGAGCAGGGGTCGCAGTATTTT. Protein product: CSVEQGSQYF.

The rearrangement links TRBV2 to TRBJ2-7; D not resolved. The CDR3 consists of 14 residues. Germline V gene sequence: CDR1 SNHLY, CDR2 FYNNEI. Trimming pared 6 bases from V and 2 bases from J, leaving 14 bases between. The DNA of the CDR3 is TGTGCCAGCAGCGACCAAGGTGAGACCTACGAGCAGTACTTC. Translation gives CASSDQGETYEQYF.

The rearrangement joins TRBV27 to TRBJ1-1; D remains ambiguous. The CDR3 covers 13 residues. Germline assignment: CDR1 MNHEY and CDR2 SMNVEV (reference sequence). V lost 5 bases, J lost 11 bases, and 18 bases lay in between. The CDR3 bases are TGTGCCAGCAGTCAAGAATCGGGGTTGAGGGCTTTCTTT. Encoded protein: CASSQESGLRAFF.

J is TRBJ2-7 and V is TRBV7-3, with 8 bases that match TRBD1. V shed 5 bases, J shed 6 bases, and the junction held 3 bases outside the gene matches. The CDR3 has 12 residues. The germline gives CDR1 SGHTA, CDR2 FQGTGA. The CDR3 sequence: CASSPTGAEQYF. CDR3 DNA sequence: TGTGCCAGCAGCCCGACAGGGGCCGAGCAGTACTTC.

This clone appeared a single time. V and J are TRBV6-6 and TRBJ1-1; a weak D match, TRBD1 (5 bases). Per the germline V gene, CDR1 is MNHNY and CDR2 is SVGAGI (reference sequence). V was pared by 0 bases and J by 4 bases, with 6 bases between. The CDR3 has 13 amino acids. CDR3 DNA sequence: TGTGCCAGCAGTTACTCAGGGGTCACTGAAGCTTTCTTT. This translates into CASSYSGVTEAFF.

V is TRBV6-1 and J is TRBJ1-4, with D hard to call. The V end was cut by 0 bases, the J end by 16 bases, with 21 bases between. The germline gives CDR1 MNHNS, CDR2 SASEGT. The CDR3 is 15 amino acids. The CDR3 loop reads CASSEAKWPRISPFF. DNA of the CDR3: TGTGCCAGCAGTGAAGCGAAGTGGCCTAGGATATCTCCGTTTTTT.

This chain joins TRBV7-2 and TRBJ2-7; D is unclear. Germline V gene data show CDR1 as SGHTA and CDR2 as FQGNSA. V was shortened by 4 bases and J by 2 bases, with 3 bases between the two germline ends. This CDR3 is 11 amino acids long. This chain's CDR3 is CASSSTYEQYF. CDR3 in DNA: TGTGCCAGCAGCTCGACCTACGAGCAGTACTTC.